This is a list of T cell receptor beta chains from one sample in a study of T cell responses to AZD1222 COVID-19 vaccine. Measured with immunoSEQ multiplex PCR; TCRdb has only the in-frame clones, and not every one. The table lists about 99,000 clones, more than 85% of them singletons, with around 8.4% in the top ten. The source was peripheral blood, collected 28 days after the second AZD1222 dose. The receptors here all came from an adult who received the AZD1222 COVID-19 vaccine. Both conserved end residues are part of each CDR3. Each record gives: J gene, CDR3 length, clone size, V gene, D gene, CDR3 DNA, CDR3 protein. D genes are given only for firm matches. Clone size is not always given. Where it is, it says once, few, many or a class for expanded clones.

J: TRBJ1-1; length: 15; size: .; V: TRBV7-8; D: .; DNA: TGTGCCAGCAGCTTGAACGAAGGGGTCGACACTGAAGCTTTCTTT; CDR3: CASSLNEGVDTEAFF
J: TRBJ2-6; length: 15; size: .; V: TRBV7-8; D: .; DNA: TGTGCCAGCAGCCTCCAAAGGGCTGGGGCCAACGTCCTGACTTTC; CDR3: CASSLQRAGANVLTF
J: TRBJ1-2; length: 17; size: .; V: TRBV4-3; D: .; DNA: TGCGCCAGCAGCCAAGAGTATAGAACAGGCGAAAACTATGGCTACACCTTC; CDR3: CASSQEYRTGENYGYTF
J: TRBJ1-5; length: 18; size: few; V: TRBV5-3; D: .; DNA: TGTGCCAGAAGCTTGTATAATCGGACAGAGTATTTCAATCAGCCCCAGCATTTT; CDR3: CARSLYNRTEYFNQPQHF
J: TRBJ2-5; length: 12; size: .; V: TRBV28; D: .; DNA: TGTGCCAGCAGTACCCTACCAGGAGCCCAGTACTTC; CDR3: CASSTLPGAQYF
J: TRBJ1-3; length: 16; size: .; V: TRBV15; D: .; DNA: TGTGCCACCAGCAGAGATCAAGACAGATCTGGAAACACCATATATTTT; CDR3: CATSRDQDRSGNTIYF
J: TRBJ1-2; length: 16; size: .; V: TRBV14; D: .; DNA: TGTGCCAGCAGCCAAGATCTGGATCCAGTTGCCTATGGCTACACCTTC; CDR3: CASSQDLDPVAYGYTF
J: TRBJ2-7; length: 14; size: .; V: TRBV19; D: .; DNA: TGTGCCAGTAGTCCCCTGGGGGCGGGCGACAAGCAGTACTTC; CDR3: CASSPLGAGDKQYF
J: TRBJ1-1; length: 14; size: .; V: TRBV5-1; D: .; DNA: TGCGCCAGCACCACGACGGCTGAGAACACTGAAGCTTTCTTT; CDR3: CASTTTAENTEAFF
J: TRBJ2-1; length: 13; size: .; V: TRBV28; D: .; DNA: TGTGCCAGCAGGGGGACTTCCTACAATGAGCAGTTCTTC; CDR3: CASRGTSYNEQFF
J: TRBJ1-2; length: 14; size: .; V: TRBV27; D: .; DNA: TGTGCCAGCAAAAGAAACGAGGGAGGCTATGGCTACACCTTC; CDR3: CASKRNEGGYGYTF
J: TRBJ2-1; length: 15; size: .; V: TRBV28; D: .; DNA: TGTGCCAGCAGTACCAACGGTCCCCAAGTGGCTGAGCAGTTCTTC; CDR3: CASSTNGPQVAEQFF
J: TRBJ2-7; length: 15; size: .; V: TRBV5-4; D: .; DNA: TGTGCCAGCAGCTTGGGGTGGGAGGCCCCCTACGAGCAGTACTTC; CDR3: CASSLGWEAPYEQYF
J: TRBJ2-7; length: 13; size: .; V: TRBV11-2; D: TRBD2; DNA: TGTGCCAGCAGGCCGGGACTATTCCACGAGCAGTACTTC; CDR3: CASRPGLFHEQYF
J: TRBJ1-2; length: 13; size: .; V: TRBV3-1/TRBV3-2; D: TRBD1; DNA: TGTGCCAGCAGCTACGGGACAGGGAATGGCTACACCTTC; CDR3: CASSYGTGNGYTF
J: TRBJ2-7; length: 14; size: .; V: TRBV28; D: TRBD1; DNA: TGTGCCAGCAGCCTAACAGGGGGCTCCTACGAGCAGTACTTC; CDR3: CASSLTGGSYEQYF
J: TRBJ2-1; length: 17; size: .; V: TRBV7-2; D: TRBD2; DNA: TGTGCCAGCAGCCCGGGACTAGCGGGAGCCAGATACAATGAGCAGTTCTTC; CDR3: CASSPGLAGARYNEQFF